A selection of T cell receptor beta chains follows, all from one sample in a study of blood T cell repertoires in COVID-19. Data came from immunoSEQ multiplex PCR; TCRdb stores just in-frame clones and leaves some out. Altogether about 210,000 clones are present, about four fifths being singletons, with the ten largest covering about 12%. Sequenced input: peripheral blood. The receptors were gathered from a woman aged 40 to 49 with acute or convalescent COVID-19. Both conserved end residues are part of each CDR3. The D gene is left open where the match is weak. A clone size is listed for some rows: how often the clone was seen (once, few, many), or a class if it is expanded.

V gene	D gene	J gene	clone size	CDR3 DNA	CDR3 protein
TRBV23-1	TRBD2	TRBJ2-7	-	TGCGCCAGCAGTCAATCCTTTATAGCGGGGGGACCGACCTACGAGCAGTACTTC	CASSQSFIAGGPTYEQYF
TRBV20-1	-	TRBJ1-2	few	TGCAGTGCTAGTTCCGAGGGGGGGGATGGCTACACCTTC	CSASSEGGDGYTF
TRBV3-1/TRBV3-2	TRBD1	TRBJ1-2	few	TGTGCCAGCAGCCAGACAGGGTCTGGCTACACCTTC	CASSQTGSGYTF
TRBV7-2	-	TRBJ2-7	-	TGTGCCAGCAGCCCGCCGGGCGAGCGGCCCTCCTACGAGCAGTACTTC	CASSPPGERPSYEQYF
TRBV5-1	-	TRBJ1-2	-	TGCGCCAGCAGCCTCAGGACAGAAATGGGCTATGGCTACACCTTC	CASSLRTEMGYGYTF
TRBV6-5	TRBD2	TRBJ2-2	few	TGTGCCAGCAGTTGGTCTAGCGGGGCCACCGGGGAGCTGTTTTTT	CASSWSSGATGELFF
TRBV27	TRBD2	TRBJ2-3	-	TGTGCCAGCAGGGGACTAGCGGGCAACACAGATACGCAGTATTTT	CASRGLAGNTDTQYF
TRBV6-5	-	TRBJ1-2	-	TGTGCCAGCAGTTTAAGGGGCGCGGTGTATGGCTACACCTTC	CASSLRGAVYGYTF
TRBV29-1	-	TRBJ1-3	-	TGCAGCGTTAACCAGGATACGGGAAACACCATATATTTT	CSVNQDTGNTIYF
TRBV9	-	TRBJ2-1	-	TGTGCCAGCAGCGTAGCTCCTACCTACAATGAGCAGTTCTTC	CASSVAPTYNEQFF
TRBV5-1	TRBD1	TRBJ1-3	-	TGCGCCAGCAGCTCGGGACAGCCAACCTCAAACACCATATATTTT	CASSSGQPTSNTIYF
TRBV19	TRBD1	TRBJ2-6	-	TGTGCCAGTAGGGCTGACAGGGGAATGGCCAACGTCCTGACTTTC	CASRADRGMANVLTF
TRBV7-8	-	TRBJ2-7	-	TGTGCCAGCAGCCCAGGCGTAACGCTCACAGGTTTGTACGAGCAGTACTTC	CASSPGVTLTGLYEQYF
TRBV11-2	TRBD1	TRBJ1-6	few	TGTGCCAGCAGCTTATCCGGACAGGGGTCACCCCTCCACTTT	CASSLSGQGSPLHF
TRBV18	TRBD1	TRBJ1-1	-	TGTGCCAGTCGTCCGGGACAGGGCAACACTGAAGCTTTCTTT	CASRPGQGNTEAFF
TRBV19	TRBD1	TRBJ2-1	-	TGTGCCAGTAGTATATCGGGACAGGGGGTACATGAGCAGTTCTTC	CASSISGQGVHEQFF
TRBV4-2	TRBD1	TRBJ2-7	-	TGTGCCAGCAGCCAAGTCGGGACAGACTCCTACGAGCAGTACTTC	CASSQVGTDSYEQYF
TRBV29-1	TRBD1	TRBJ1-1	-	TGCAGCGCATCGGACAGGTCGGACACTGAAGCTTTCTTT	CSASDRSDTEAFF
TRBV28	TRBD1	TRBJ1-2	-	TGTGCCAGCAGTTCAACTCGCCTTGGACAGGGACAAAATGGCTACACCTTC	CASSSTRLGQGQNGYTF
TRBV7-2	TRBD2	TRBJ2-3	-	TGTGCCAGCAGCTTCGGTCCTAGCGGGAGCCCAGATACGCAGTATTTT	CASSFGPSGSPDTQYF
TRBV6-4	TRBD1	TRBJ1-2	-	TGTGCCAGCAGTGCCCAAGGCGCGTATGGGACAGGGGACGGCTACACCTTC	CASSAQGAYGTGDGYTF
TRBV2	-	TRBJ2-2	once	TGTGCCAGCAAGAGCGTCGTGAACACCGGGGAGCTGTTTTTT	CASKSVVNTGELFF
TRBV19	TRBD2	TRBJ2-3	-	TGTGCCAGTAGCACTAGCGGTAGCACAGATACGCAGTATTTT	CASSTSGSTDTQYF
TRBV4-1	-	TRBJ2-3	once	TGCGCCAGCAGCCATAGATCCCCCAACCCGGATACGCAGTATTTT	CASSHRSPNPDTQYF
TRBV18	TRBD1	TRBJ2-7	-	TGTGCCAGCTCACCAATGGGGACAGGGAATATCGGGGAGCAGTACTTC	CASSPMGTGNIGEQYF